The 27 T cell receptor beta chains in this list originate from one sample, sequenced in a study of T cell repertoires in cytomegalovirus infection. TCRdb re-analysed the reads in MiXCR, keeping a single row per CDR3 protein. The table shows 350,000 to 550,000 distinct CDR3 sequences, with under 40% occurring only once. Input material: PBMCs. The receptors were gathered from a human donor in good health (CMV status not recorded). Some clones in this sample may be carry-over from other donors' samples.

The chain recombines TRBV11-2 with TRBJ2-2, with D unresolved. V lost 0 bases to trimming and J lost 6 bases, with 8 bases between them. The CDR3 is 14 amino acids. The germline V gene encodes CDR1 SGHAT and CDR2 FQNNGV. The CDR3 protein is CASSLERLAGELFF. In DNA form, the CDR3 reads TGTGCCAGCAGCTTAGAACGGCTGGCCGGGGAGCTGTTTTTT. The complete variable domain, with remaining parts taken from reference TRBV11-2 and TRBJ2-2, reads EAGVAQSPRYKIIEKRQSVAFWCNPISGHATLYWYQQILGQGPKLLIQFQNNGVVDDSQLPKDRFSAERLKGVDSTLKIQPAKLEDSAVYLCASSLERLAGELFFGEGSRLTVL.

This clonotype was observed a handful of times. The rearrangement uses TRBV6-1 and TRBJ2-2; D assignment may be TRBD1 or TRBD2 (5 bases each). Per the germline V gene, CDR1 is MNHNS and CDR2 is SASEGT. The CDR3 is 14 amino acids. Trimming pared 7 bases from V and 1 base from J, leaving 10 bases between. The CDR3, as DNA: TGTGCCAGCACATCGGGGCAGAACACCGGGGAGCTGTTTTTT. This sequence encodes CASTSGQNTGELFF.

This chain joins TRBV6-6 and TRBJ1-1; 8 nucleotides agree with TRBD1. Per the germline V gene, CDR1 is MNHNY and CDR2 is SVGAGI (reference sequence). After removal of 4 bases from V and 5 bases from J, the junction contained 15 bases not matched to a gene. The CDR3 has 17 residues. CDR3 nucleotides: TGTGCCAGCAGTTCCATACTTGTTTCGGACAGGGAGACTGAAGCTTTCTTT. Translated: CASSSILVSDRETEAFF.

This clonotype was observed a handful of times. The chain joins TRBV7-2 to TRBJ1-2; D perhaps matches TRBD1 (6 bases). Per germline, CDR1 SGHTA and CDR2 FQGNSA. The CDR3 contains 16 residues. Trimming took 5 bases from V and 4 from J, leaving 20 bases between them. As DNA, the CDR3 is TGTGCCAGCAGCCGGGGGCGGGTGGCAGAGGGCTATGGCTACACCTTC. This gives the protein CASSRGRVAEGYGYTF.

This clonotype occurred a few times. The J gene is TRBJ2-7, the V gene TRBV14, with 8 bases lining up with TRBD1. The V gene's germline CDR1 is SGHDN and CDR2 FVKESK. The CDR3 totals 14 residues. The V and J ends lost 3 bases and 5 bases, in that order; junction bases with no gene match: 6. The CDR3 DNA reads TGTGCCAGCAGCCAGGAACAGGGGGGCGACGAGCAGTACTTC. It is translated as CASSQEQGGDEQYF.

The V gene is TRBV29-1, the J gene TRBJ2-3; the match to TRBD2 covers 10 bases. J was trimmed by 2 bases and V by 7 bases; bases with no gene match: 15. CDR3 length: 17 amino acids. Germline CDR1 SQVTM, CDR2 ANQGSEA. This CDR3 is CSARGAQRGGTTDTQYF. CDR3 DNA sequence: TGCAGCGCCCGAGGCGCCCAGCGGGGGGGAACCACAGATACGCAGTATTTT.

The chain links TRBV2 to TRBJ2-1; D unclear. The germline CDR1 and CDR2 sequences are SNHLY and FYNNEI. There are 15 residues in the CDR3. With 3 bases removed from V and 3 bases from J, the gap between germline ends came to 12 bases. The CDR3 coding sequence is TGTGCCAGCAGTGACGGTTCAAGCCTCTACAATGAGCAGTTCTTC. Translated, it gives CASSDGSSLYNEQFF.

This clonotype was counted a few times. The rearrangement links TRBV7-6 to TRBJ2-2; D gene uncertain. CDR1 and CDR2 from the germline V gene are SGHVS and FNYEAQ. Trimming removed 4 bases at V and 2 bases at J, with 8 bases between. The CDR3 runs 14 residues. CDR3 region: CASSSRINTGELFF. CDR3 DNA: TGTGCCAGCAGCTCCCGAATAAACACCGGGGAGCTGTTTTTT.

In its sample, this clonotype was seen a few times. The genes are TRBV18 and TRBJ2-3; D gene ambiguous. The germline CDR1 and CDR2 sequences are KGHSH and LQKENI. Trimming removed 0 bases at V and 2 bases at J, with 12 bases between. The CDR3 runs to 16 residues. CDR3 sequence: CASSPPGSRTTDTQYF. CDR3 in DNA: TGTGCCAGCTCACCACCAGGCTCCAGAACCACAGATACGCAGTATTTT. The full variable domain, completed using reference TRBV18 and TRBJ2-3, is NAGVMQNPRHLVRRRGQEARLRCSPMKGHSHVYWYRQLPEEGLKFMVYLQKENIIDESGMPKERFSAEFPKEGPSILRIQQVVRGDSAAYFCASSPPGSRTTDTQYFGPGTRLTVL.

The table lists this clonotype with many counts. The rearrangement links TRBV12-3 or TRBV12-4 to TRBJ1-5; D is unclear. Trimming removed 6 bases from V and 9 bases from J, with 15 bases in between. The CDR3 has 13 amino acids. The CDR3 loop reads CASSIPLLGPQHF. For the CDR3, the DNA is TGTGCCAGCAGCATCCCGTTGCTCGGGCCCCAGCATTTT.

This clonotype was observed a handful of times. The chain couples TRBV7-2 to TRBJ2-1; TRBD2 matches 8 bases. In germline, CDR1 is SGHTA, CDR2 FQGNSA. CDR3 length: 16 amino acids. With 2 bases clipped from V and 4 bases from J, the junction kept 7 bases outside the gene matches. The CDR3 protein is CASSLSPGGAYNEQFF. In DNA form, the CDR3 reads TGTGCCAGCAGCTTATCGCCCGGGGGGGCTTACAATGAGCAGTTCTTC.

A few counts support this clonotype. CDR3 sequence (DNA): TGTGCCAGCAGACTACAGGGACAGGGTCTCGCTTCACCCCTCCACTTT. It codes for CASRLQGQGLASPLHF. The chain employs TRBV6-1 and TRBJ1-6; 9 bases fit TRBD1. Germline V gene sequence: CDR1 MNHNS, CDR2 SASEGT. V was pared by 6 bases and J by 9 bases, with 12 bases of the junction left unmatched. The CDR3 consists of 16 residues.

This clonotype was counted many times. The V gene is TRBV7-2, the J gene TRBJ2-4; 9 positions agree with TRBD2. This CDR3 is 20 amino acids long. The V segment lost 5 bases and the J segment 1 base; nucleotides outside the gene matches: 18. The germline CDR1 and CDR2 sequences are SGHTA and FQGNSA. CDR3 amino acids: CASSPVGRGGRLAAKNIQYF. DNA for the CDR3: TGTGCCAGCAGCCCGGTTGGGCGGGGGGGTCGCCTGGCGGCCAAAAACATTCAGTACTTC.

CDR3 bases: TGTGCCCAGGAGGGGATGAACACCGGGGAGCTGTTTTTT. The encoded protein is CAQEGMNTGELFF. The chain combines TRBV7-9 with TRBJ2-2, with D possibly being TRBD2 (6 bases). Germline V gives CDR1 SEHNR, CDR2 FQNEAQ (reference sequence). The length of the CDR3 is 13 residues. The V gene lost 11 bases and the J gene lost 1 base, with 11 bases spanning the gap.

This clonotype was observed at least ten times. The J gene is TRBJ2-5, the V gene TRBV6-1, with D uncertain. Trimming stripped 3 bases from V and 1 base from J, with 18 bases between. The germline V gene has CDR1 MNHNS and CDR2 SASEGT. The CDR3 totals 17 residues. The CDR3, as DNA: TGTGCCAGCAGTGAGGGCGCTGCTCGGCCCTCCCAAGAGACCCAGTACTTC. This gives the protein CASSEGAARPSQETQYF.

V and J are TRBV6-1 and TRBJ2-5; no clear D. The CDR3 contains 15 residues. In germline, CDR1 is MNHNS, CDR2 SASEGT. Trimming pared 0 bases from V and 3 bases from J, leaving 11 bases between. Written as DNA, the CDR3 is TGTGCCAGCAGTGAAGCCGAACCGAAAAAAGAGACCCAGTACTTC. Translating gives CASSEAEPKKETQYF.

This sequence joins TRBV7-2 and TRBJ2-5, with 10 positions matching TRBD1. This CDR3 has 16 amino acids. CDR1 and CDR2 (germline): SGHTA, FQGNSA. V shed 5 bases, J shed 5 bases, and the junction held 11 bases outside the gene matches. The CDR3 spells CASSQGTGVASETQYF. The CDR3 nucleotides are TGTGCCAGCAGCCAGGGGACAGGGGTAGCTTCGGAGACCCAGTACTTC.

The genes are TRBV6-6 and TRBJ1-6; D gene unclear. This CDR3 has 14 residues. V lost 6 bases, J lost 5 bases, and 11 bases lay in between. Germline CDR1 reads MNHNY; CDR2 reads SVGAGI (reference sequence). The CDR3 DNA is TGTGCCAGCAGGCCCGACGGAAATAATTCACCCCTCCACTTT. Protein sequence: CASRPDGNNSPLHF.

This clonotype was found many times. The genes are TRBV7-2 and TRBJ1-1, with D perhaps TRBD1 (6 bases). V was shortened by 4 bases and J by 0 bases, with 12 bases between the two germline ends. The germline CDR1 and CDR2 sequences are SGHTA and FQGNSA. The CDR3 has 15 amino acids. This CDR3 is CASSSSRTVNTEAFF. The CDR3 DNA reads as TGTGCCAGCAGCTCTTCCCGGACAGTGAACACTGAAGCTTTCTTT.

At least ten counts were recorded for this clonotype. The rearrangement uses TRBV7-2 and TRBJ1-3; D is perhaps TRBD1 (5 bases). This CDR3 has 15 residues. V was trimmed by 0 bases and J by 3 bases, leaving 9 bases between them. The germline V gene has CDR1 SGHTA and CDR2 FQGNSA. CDR3 bases: TGTGCCAGCAGCTTAGCGCGGCAGGGTGGAAACACCATATATTTT. The encoded protein is CASSLARQGGNTIYF. Filled out from reference TRBV7-2 and TRBJ1-3, the complete variable domain reads GAGVSQSPSNKVTEKGKDVELRCDPISGHTALYWYRQSLGQGLEFLIYFQGNSAPDKSGLPSDRFSAERTGGSVSTLTIQRTQQEDSAVYLCASSLARQGGNTIYFGEGSWLTVV.

This clonotype has a count of ten or more. The chain couples TRBV7-8 to TRBJ2-7; D possibly corresponds to TRBD1 (6 bases). V was clipped by 5 bases and J by 3 bases, with 11 bases between them. CDR1 SGHVS and CDR2 FQNEAQ come from the germline V gene. The CDR3 sequence is 13 residues long. CDR3 amino acids: CASSHGQIYEQYF. The CDR3 DNA reads as TGTGCCAGCAGCCACGGACAGATCTACGAGCAGTACTTC.

This clonotype came up many times. The gene calls are TRBV7-6 and TRBJ2-1; the match to TRBD2 covers 8 bases. Germline assignment: CDR1 SGHVS and CDR2 FNYEAQ. The CDR3 covers 16 residues. With 3 bases clipped from V and 8 bases from J, the junction kept 12 bases outside the gene matches. DNA for the CDR3: TGTGCCAGCAGCTTCCTTAGCGGGGCCGTGGAGGATGAGCAGTTCTTC. Protein sequence: CASSFLSGAVEDEQFF.

This clonotype was found a few times. The chain employs TRBV20-1 and TRBJ1-1, with 10 bases aligning to TRBD1. V lost 4 bases, J lost 3 bases, and 5 bases stayed unmatched. The CDR3 sequence is 14 residues long. Germline lookup yields CDR1 DFQATT and CDR2 SNEGSKA (reference sequence). The CDR3 DNA sequence: TGCAGTGCTAATTCCGGGACAGGGGACACTGAAGCTTTCTTT. It translates to CSANSGTGDTEAFF.

This chain joins TRBV7-9 and TRBJ1-1; a possible D gene is TRBD1 (5 bases). Per germline, CDR1 SEHNR and CDR2 FQNEAQ (reference sequence). Trimming stripped 1 base from V and 2 bases from J, with 5 bases between. CDR3 length: 13 residues. This CDR3 is CASSLGDNTEAFF. The CDR3 bases are TGTGCCAGCAGCTTAGGGGACAACACTGAAGCTTTCTTT.

This clonotype has only a few counts. The chain is built from TRBV11-2 and TRBJ1-2; D not certain. Germline V gene data show CDR1 as SGHAT and CDR2 as FQNNGV. This CDR3 is built from 16 residues. Trimming removed 1 base at V and 6 bases at J, with 18 bases between. The CDR3 region has the DNA TGTGCCAGCAGCTTAGGGCCTGTATCCGGTGGCGATGGCTACACCTTC. This codes for CASSLGPVSGGDGYTF. Together with reference TRBV11-2 and TRBJ1-2, the CDR3 gives the full variable domain: EAGVAQSPRYKIIEKRQSVAFWCNPISGHATLYWYQQILGQGPKLLIQFQNNGVVDDSQLPKDRFSAERLKGVDSTLKIQPAKLEDSAVYLCASSLGPVSGGDGYTFGSGTRLTVV.

The chain couples TRBV14 to TRBJ1-1, with 9 bases identical to TRBD1. The CDR3 is 16 amino acids. With 4 bases clipped from V and 3 bases from J, the junction kept 9 bases outside the gene matches. Germline values: CDR1 SGHDN, CDR2 FVKESK. The CDR3 nucleotides are TGTGCCAGCAGCCTAGGACAGGGGTTTGAAGACACTGAAGCTTTCTTT. Translation: CASSLGQGFEDTEAFF.

CDR3 DNA sequence: TGTGCCAGCAGTTACCGTACAGCGATTAGCAATCAGCCCCAGCATTTT. Translation gives CASSYRTAISNQPQHF. The chain links TRBV6-2 or TRBV6-3 to TRBJ1-5; no clear D. Trimming stripped 2 bases from V and 0 bases from J, with 11 bases between. CDR3 size: 16 residues. In germline, CDR1 is MNHEY, CDR2 SVGEGT.